This TCR beta chain was recovered during a study of cytomegalovirus exposure and HLA in healthy donors. PCR amplification relied on 60 Vbeta primers (plus 13 Jbeta primers). TCRdb's table, derived via immunoSEQ multiplex PCR, lists solely in-frame clones and lacks some. Its table records more than 200,000 clones. The length of the CDR3 is 15 residues. With V trimmed by 6 bases and J by 5 bases, 13 bases remained unmatched. Looked up from germline, CDR1 is SGHDT and CDR2 is YYEEEE. The clonotype comes from a woman aged 25 to 39 in good health and CMV-seropositive. The J gene is TRBJ2-5, the V gene TRBV5-6; 7 bases fit TRBD1. Sequences were obtained from PBMCs. The CDR3 DNA reads TGTGCCAGCAACACCAAAGGGGGCTGGATGGAGACCCAGTACTTC. Protein product: CASNTKGGWMETQYF. Complete variable domain (other parts from reference TRBV5-6 and TRBJ2-5): DAGVTQSPTHLIKTRGQQVTLRCSPKSGHDTVSWYQQALGQGPQFIFQYYEEEERQRGNFPDRFSGHQFPNYSSELNVNALLLGDSALYLCASNTKGGWMETQYFGPGTRLLVL.